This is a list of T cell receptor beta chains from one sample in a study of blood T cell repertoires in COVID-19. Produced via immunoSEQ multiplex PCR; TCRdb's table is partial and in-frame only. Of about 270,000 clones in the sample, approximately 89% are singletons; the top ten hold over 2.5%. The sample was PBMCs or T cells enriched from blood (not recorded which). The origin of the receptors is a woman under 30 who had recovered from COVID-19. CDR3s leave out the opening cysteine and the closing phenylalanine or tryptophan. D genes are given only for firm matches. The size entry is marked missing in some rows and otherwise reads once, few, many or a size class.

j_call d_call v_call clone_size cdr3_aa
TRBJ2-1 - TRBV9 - ASSVGGGWNNEQF
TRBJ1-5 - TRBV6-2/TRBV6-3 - ASSYTYSLATDQPQH
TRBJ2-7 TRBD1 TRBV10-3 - AIRNDRGEQY
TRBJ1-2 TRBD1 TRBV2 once ASILPGQGFYGYT
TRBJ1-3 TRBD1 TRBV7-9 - ASSPTGTGSHTIY
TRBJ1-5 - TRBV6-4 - ASSEQGRDQPQH
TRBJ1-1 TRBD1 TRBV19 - ASSIGTGGVTEAF
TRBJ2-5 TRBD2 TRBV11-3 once ASSLTTSGEETQY
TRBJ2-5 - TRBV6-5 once ASSYVSGDIKGSQY
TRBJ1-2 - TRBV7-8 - ASHKGVGYGYT
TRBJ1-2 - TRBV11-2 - ASSPTPSANYGYT